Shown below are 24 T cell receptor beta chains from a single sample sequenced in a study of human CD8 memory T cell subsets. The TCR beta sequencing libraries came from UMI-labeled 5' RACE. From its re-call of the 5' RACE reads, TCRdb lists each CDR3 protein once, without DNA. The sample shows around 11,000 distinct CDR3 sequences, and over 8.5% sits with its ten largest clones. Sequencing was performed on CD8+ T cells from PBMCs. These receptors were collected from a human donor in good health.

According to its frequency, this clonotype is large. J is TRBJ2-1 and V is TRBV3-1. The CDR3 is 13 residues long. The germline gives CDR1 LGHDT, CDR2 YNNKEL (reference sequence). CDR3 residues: CASSQTALNEQFF.

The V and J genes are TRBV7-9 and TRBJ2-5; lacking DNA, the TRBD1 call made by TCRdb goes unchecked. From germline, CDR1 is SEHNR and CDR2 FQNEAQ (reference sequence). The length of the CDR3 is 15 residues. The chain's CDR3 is CASSDAPTGKQTQYF.

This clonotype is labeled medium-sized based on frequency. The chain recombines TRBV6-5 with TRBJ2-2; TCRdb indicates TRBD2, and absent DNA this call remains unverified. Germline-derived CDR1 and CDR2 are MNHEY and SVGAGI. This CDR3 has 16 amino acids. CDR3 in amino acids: CASSYSGGRATGELFF.

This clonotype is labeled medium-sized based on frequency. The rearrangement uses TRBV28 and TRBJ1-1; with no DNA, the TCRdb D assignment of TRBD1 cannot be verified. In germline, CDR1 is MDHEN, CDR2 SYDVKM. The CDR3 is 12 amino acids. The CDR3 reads CASSPPGTEAFF. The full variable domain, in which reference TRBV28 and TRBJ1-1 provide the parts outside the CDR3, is DVKVTQSSRYLVKRTGEKVFLECVQDMDHENMFWYRQDPGLGLRLIYFSYDVKMKEKGDIPEGYSVSREKKERFSLILESASTNQTSMYLCASSPPGTEAFFGQGTRLTVV.

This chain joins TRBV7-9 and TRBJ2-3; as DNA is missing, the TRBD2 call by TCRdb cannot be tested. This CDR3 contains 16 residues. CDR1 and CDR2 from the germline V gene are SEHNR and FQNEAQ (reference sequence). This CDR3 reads CASSLLAGNAADTQYF.

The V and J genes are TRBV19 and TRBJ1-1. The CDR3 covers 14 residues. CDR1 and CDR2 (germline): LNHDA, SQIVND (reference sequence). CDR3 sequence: CASSIRGPSTEAFF.

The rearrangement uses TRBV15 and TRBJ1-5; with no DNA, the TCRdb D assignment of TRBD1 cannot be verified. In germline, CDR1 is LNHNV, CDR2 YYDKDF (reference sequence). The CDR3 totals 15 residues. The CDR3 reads CATRKGRISNQPQHF.

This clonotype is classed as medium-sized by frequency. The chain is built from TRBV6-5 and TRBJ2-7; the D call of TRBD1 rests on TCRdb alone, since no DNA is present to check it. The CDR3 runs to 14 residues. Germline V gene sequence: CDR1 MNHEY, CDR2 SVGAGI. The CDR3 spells CASSLGHNSYEQYF.

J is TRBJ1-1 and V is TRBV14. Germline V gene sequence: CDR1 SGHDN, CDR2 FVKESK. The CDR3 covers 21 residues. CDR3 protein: CASSQDSVGVEGGVMGTEAFF.

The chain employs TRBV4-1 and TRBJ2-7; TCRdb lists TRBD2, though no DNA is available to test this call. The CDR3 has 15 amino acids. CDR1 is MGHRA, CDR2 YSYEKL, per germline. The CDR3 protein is CASSLTSGETYEQYF.

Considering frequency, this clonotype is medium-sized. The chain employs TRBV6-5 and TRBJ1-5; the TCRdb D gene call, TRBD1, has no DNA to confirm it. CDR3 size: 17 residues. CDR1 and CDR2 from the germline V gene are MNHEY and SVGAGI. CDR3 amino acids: CASSPTGGVDSNQPQHF.

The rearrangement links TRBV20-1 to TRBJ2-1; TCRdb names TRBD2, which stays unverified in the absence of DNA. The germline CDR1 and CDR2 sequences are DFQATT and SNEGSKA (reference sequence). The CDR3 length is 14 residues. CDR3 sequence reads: CSVAASGDYNEQFF.

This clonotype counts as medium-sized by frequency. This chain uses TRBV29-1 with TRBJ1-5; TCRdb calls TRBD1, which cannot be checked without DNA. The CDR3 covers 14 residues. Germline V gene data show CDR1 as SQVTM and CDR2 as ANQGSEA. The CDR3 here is CSVRDRGSSQPQHF.

The CDR3 loop reads CASSGGTGSYEQYF. The J gene is TRBJ2-7, the V gene TRBV19; TCRdb's D call, TRBD1, is unchecked because there is no DNA. The length of the CDR3 is 14 residues. Germline V gene sequence: CDR1 LNHDA, CDR2 SQIVND (reference sequence).

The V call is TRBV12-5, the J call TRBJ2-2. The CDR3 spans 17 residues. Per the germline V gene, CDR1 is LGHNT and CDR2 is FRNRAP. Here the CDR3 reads CASGLVLDSGNTGELFF.

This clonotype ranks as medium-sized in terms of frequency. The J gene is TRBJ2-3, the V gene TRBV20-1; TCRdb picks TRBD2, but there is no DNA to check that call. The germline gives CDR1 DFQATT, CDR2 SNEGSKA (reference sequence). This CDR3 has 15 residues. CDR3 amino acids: CSAAPLGGNTDTQYF.

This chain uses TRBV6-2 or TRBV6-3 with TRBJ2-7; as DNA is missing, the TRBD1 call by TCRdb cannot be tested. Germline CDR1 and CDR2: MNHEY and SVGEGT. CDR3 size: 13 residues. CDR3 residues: CASSSGAFYEQYF.

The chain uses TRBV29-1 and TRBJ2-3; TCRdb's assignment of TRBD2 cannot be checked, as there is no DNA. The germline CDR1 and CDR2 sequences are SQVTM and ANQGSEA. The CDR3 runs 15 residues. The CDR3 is CSVDPSGENTDTQYF.

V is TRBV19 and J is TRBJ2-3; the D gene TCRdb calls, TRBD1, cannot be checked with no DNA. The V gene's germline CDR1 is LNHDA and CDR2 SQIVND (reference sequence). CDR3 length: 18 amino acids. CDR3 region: CASSTTGLGALSTDTQYF.

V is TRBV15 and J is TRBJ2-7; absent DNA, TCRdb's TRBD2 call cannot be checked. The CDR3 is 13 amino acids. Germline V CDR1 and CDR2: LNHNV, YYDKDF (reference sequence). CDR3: CATSRDRGGEQYF.

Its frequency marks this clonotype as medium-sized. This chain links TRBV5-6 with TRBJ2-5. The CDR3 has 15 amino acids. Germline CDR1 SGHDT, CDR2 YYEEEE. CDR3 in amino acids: CASSLGSTPQETQYF.

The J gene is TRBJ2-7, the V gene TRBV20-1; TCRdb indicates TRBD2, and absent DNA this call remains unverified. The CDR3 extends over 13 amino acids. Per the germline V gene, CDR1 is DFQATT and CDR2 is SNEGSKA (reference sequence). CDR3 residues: CSATSGESYEQYF.

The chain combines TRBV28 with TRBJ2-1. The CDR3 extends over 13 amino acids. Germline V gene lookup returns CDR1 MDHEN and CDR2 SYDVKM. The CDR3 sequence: CASSFLARIEQFF.

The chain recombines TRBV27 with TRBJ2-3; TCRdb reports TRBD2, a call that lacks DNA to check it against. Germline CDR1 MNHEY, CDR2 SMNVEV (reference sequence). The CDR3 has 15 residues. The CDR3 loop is CASSPAAGAWDTQYF.